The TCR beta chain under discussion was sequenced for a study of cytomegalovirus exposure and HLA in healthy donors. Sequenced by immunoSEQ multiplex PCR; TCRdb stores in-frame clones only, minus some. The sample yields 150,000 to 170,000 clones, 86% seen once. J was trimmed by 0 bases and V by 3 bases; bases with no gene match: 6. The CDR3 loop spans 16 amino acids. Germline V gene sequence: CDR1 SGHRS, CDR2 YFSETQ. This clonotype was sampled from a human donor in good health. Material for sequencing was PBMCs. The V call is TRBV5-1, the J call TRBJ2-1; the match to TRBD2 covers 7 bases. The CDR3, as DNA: TGCGCCAGCAGCTCGGTAGCGGGTAGCTCCTACAATGAGCAGTTCTTC. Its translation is CASSSVAGSSYNEQFF. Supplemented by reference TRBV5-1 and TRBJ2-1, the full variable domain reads KAGVTQTPRYLIKTRGQQVTLSCSPISGHRSVSWYQQTPGQGLQFLFEYFSETQRNKGNFPGRFSGRQFSNSRSEMNVSTLELGDSALYLCASSSVAGSSYNEQFFGPGTRLTVL.